These 29 T cell receptor beta chains originate from one sample sequenced in a study of CD8+ T cells in alopecia areata. RNA extraction was followed by reverse transcription into cDNA, which acted as the sequencing template. The assay was immunoSEQ multiplex PCR, and TCRdb's table has in-frame clones only and misses some. The data contain some 120,000 clones, 47% of them seen just once; the ten biggest clones take up over 9.5%. Sequencing was done on a sample of NKG2D-low CD8+ T cells sorted from blood. These receptor sequences come from a human donor with alopecia areata.

The V and J genes are TRBV9 and TRBJ1-2; D remains unclear. Trimming removed 1 base at V and 2 bases at J, with 6 bases between. The germline gives CDR1 SGDLS, CDR2 YYNGEE. This CDR3 contains 13 residues. The CDR3 spells CASSVRQNYGYTF. CDR3 nucleotides: TGTGCCAGCAGCGTACGGCAAAACTATGGCTACACCTTC.

The V and J genes are TRBV30 and TRBJ2-3; 7 bases are shared with TRBD2. CDR3 length equals 10 residues. V lost 5 bases and J lost 10; bases outside the gene matches: 3. Germline CDR1 reads GTSNPN; CDR2 reads SVGIG (reference sequence). CDR3 DNA sequence: TGTGCCTGGGGGGAGGGAGCGCAGTATTTT. Translated, it gives CAWGEGAQYF.

The chain joins TRBV4-1 to TRBJ2-1; D is ambiguous. This CDR3 comprises 14 residues. Germline CDR1 is MGHRA and CDR2 is YSYEKL. Trimming left V 1 base short and J 6 bases short, with 10 bases between. The chain's CDR3 is CASSQVASSNEQFF. The CDR3 DNA sequence: TGCGCCAGCAGCCAAGTTGCTTCATCCAATGAGCAGTTCTTC.

This chain joins TRBV30 and TRBJ1-2; D gene uncertain. Trimming shortened V by 6 bases and J by 4 bases, and 15 bases separated the two germline ends. Germline lookup yields CDR1 GTSNPN and CDR2 SVGIG (reference sequence). This CDR3 comprises 13 residues. Here the CDR3 reads CACSKEDGYGYTF. The CDR3 region has the DNA TGTGCCTGCTCGAAGGAGGATGGCTATGGCTACACCTTC.

Comment on this clone: The sample holds other DNA sequences that translate to the same CDR3. CDR3: CASNGGNEQFF. The CDR3 DNA is TGTGCCAGCAATGGGGGAAATGAGCAGTTCTTC. The chain uses TRBV2 and TRBJ2-1; D possibly uses TRBD1 or TRBD2 (5 bases each). The germline V gene has CDR1 SNHLY and CDR2 FYNNEI. The CDR3 is 11 residues long. Trimming cost V 7 bases and J 7 bases, with 8 bases left between them.

The chain uses TRBV13 and TRBJ2-3; the D is unclear. Germline loops: CDR1 PRHDT, CDR2 FYEKMQ (reference sequence). V lost 5 bases and J 0 bases, leaving 3 bases between the germline ends. The CDR3 is made up of 12 amino acids. DNA for the CDR3: TGTGCCAGCAGCCATAGCACAGATACGCAGTATTTT. Amino acid sequence: CASSHSTDTQYF.

The J gene is TRBJ1-6, the V gene TRBV27, with 7 bases identical to TRBD1. Germline values: CDR1 MNHEY, CDR2 SMNVEV (reference sequence). V lost 4 bases and J lost 7; bases outside the gene matches: 7. The CDR3 spans 15 residues. CDR3 sequence: CASSSPGGANSPLHF. Here the CDR3 DNA reads TGTGCCAGCAGTTCGCCAGGGGGGGCGAATTCACCCCTCCACTTT.

The gene calls are TRBV11-2 and TRBJ2-2; D is undetermined. The CDR3 sequence is 12 residues long. V shed 6 bases and J shed 6 bases, with 8 bases lying between them. Germline V gene sequence: CDR1 SGHAT, CDR2 FQNNGV. The CDR3 nucleotides read TGTGCCAGCAGTTCTAATTCCGGGGAGCTGTTTTTT. Amino acid sequence: CASSSNSGELFF.

This clone was seen a handful of times. The same CDR3 is also encoded by other DNA sequences in this sample. The chain links TRBV6-5 to TRBJ2-6; D remains unclear. This CDR3 comprises 15 residues. Per the germline V gene, CDR1 is MNHEY and CDR2 is SVGAGI. Trimming stripped 2 bases from V and 0 bases from J, with 5 bases between. This CDR3 reads CASSYSNSGANVLTF. CDR3 DNA sequence: TGTGCCAGCAGTTACAGTAACTCTGGGGCCAACGTCCTGACTTTC.

This clone was counted a few times. The same CDR3 can be traced to other DNA sequences in this sample. This chain connects TRBV28 to TRBJ2-3; no clear D. Germline V CDR1 and CDR2: MDHEN, SYDVKM. This CDR3 is built from 12 residues. V dropped 3 bases and J dropped 1 base, with 2 bases sitting between them. As DNA, the CDR3 is TGTGCCAGCAGTTTGGGCACAGATACGCAGTATTTT. Protein sequence: CASSLGTDTQYF. Supplemented by reference TRBV28 and TRBJ2-3, the full variable domain reads DVKVTQSSRYLVKRTGEKVFLECVQDMDHENMFWYRQDPGLGLRLIYFSYDVKMKEKGDIPEGYSVSREKKERFSLILESASTNQTSMYLCASSLGTDTQYFGPGTRLTVL.

DNA of the CDR3: TGTGCCAGCAGCAAAGATGGGGACAGGGCGCCTCAGCCCCAGCATTTT. Protein: CASSKDGDRAPQPQHF. The J gene is TRBJ1-5, the V gene TRBV21-1; TRBD1 is the table's D call, not checked against the DNA. TRBV21-1 is shown as a pseudogene. This CDR3 is built from 16 residues.

The V and J genes are TRBV14 and TRBJ2-7; 7 nucleotides align to TRBD1. Germline loops: CDR1 SGHDN, CDR2 FVKESK. After removal of 1 base from V and 2 bases from J, the junction contained 5 bases not matched to a gene. This CDR3 region has 15 residues. The CDR3 nucleotides are TGTGCCAGCAGCCAAGGGCTAGGGGGCCCCTACGAGCAGTACTTC. It specifies CASSQGLGGPYEQYF.

The genes are TRBV5-6 and TRBJ2-7; 10 bases map to TRBD1. Germline trimming cut 3 bases from V and 6 bases from J; bases unmatched to any gene: 9. The CDR3 is 15 amino acids. Germline V gene lookup returns CDR1 SGHDT and CDR2 YYEEEE. The DNA of the CDR3 is TGTGCCAGCAGCTCCTCTGGACAGGGGGTCATCGAGCAGTACTTC. Its protein product is CASSSSGQGVIEQYF.

The rearrangement joins TRBV29-1 to TRBJ2-3; possible D gene TRBD2, 6 bases. CDR1 is SQVTM and CDR2 is ANQGSEA in the germline V gene. The CDR3 consists of 13 residues. The CDR3 nucleotides are TGCGTTATTACGGGGGAGGGCACAGATACGCAGTATTTT. This codes for CVITGEGTDTQYF.

The rearrangement links TRBV7-6 to TRBJ1-2; D call uncertain. Germline CDR1 SGHVS, CDR2 FNYEAQ. Trimming took off 5 bases at V and 0 bases at J, with 10 bases between the two ends. This CDR3 has 14 residues. The CDR3 sequence is CASSPETSNYGYTF. As DNA, the CDR3 is TGTGCCAGCAGCCCTGAGACCTCTAACTATGGCTACACCTTC.

The table lists this clone with a few counts. The chain employs TRBV29-1 and TRBJ1-2; the match to TRBD1 covers 8 bases. The trim removed 0 bases at V and 6 bases at J, leaving 3 bases unmatched. This CDR3 comprises 13 residues. The germline V gene encodes CDR1 SQVTM and CDR2 ANQGSEA. CDR3 in amino acids: CSVEDADRDGYTF. CDR3 nucleotides: TGCAGCGTTGAAGATGCGGACAGGGATGGCTACACCTTC.

The gene calls are TRBV4-2 and TRBJ2-1; D is perhaps TRBD2 (5 bases). The V and J ends lost 0 bases and 8 bases respectively, with 5 bases between them. Germline CDR1 is LGHNA and CDR2 is YNFKEQ. The CDR3 is made up of 12 amino acids. CDR3 in amino acids: CASSQDSDEQFF. The CDR3 coding sequence is TGTGCCAGCAGCCAAGATAGCGATGAGCAGTTCTTC.

The chain joins TRBV7-2 to TRBJ1-2, with D maybe TRBD1 (6 bases). The CDR3 is 15 residues long. V was cut by 0 bases and J by 2 bases, with 10 bases left in between. The germline gives CDR1 SGHTA, CDR2 FQGNSA. Here the CDR3 reads CASSLAATGNYGYTF. The DNA for the CDR3 is TGTGCCAGCAGCTTAGCGGCAACAGGGAACTATGGCTACACCTTC.

The V call is TRBV11-2, the J call TRBJ2-5; 8 nucleotides align to TRBD1. Germline trimming cut 5 bases from V and 4 bases from J; bases unmatched to any gene: 3. Germline lookup yields CDR1 SGHAT and CDR2 FQNNGV. The CDR3 length is 13 residues. CDR3 loop: CASSRTGTETQYF. In nucleotides, the CDR3 is TGTGCCAGCAGCCGGACAGGGACAGAGACCCAGTACTTC.

The genes are TRBV6-5 and TRBJ2-3; 7 positions agree with TRBD2. Germline CDR1 is MNHEY and CDR2 is SVGAGI. The CDR3 has 13 residues. V lost 5 bases, J lost 5 bases, and 4 bases stayed unmatched. The CDR3 loop reads CASSETSEDTQYF. The CDR3 nucleotides are TGTGCCAGCAGTGAAACTAGCGAAGATACGCAGTATTTT.

This clone was picked up a small number of times. The chain uses TRBV9 and TRBJ1-6, with 11 bases that match TRBD1. Germline CDR1 is SGDLS and CDR2 is YYNGEE. The CDR3 has 15 residues. J was trimmed by 12 bases and V by 3 bases; bases with no gene match: 8. The CDR3 sequence is CASSAGTGGHQPLHF. The CDR3 DNA reads as TGTGCCAGCAGCGCCGGGACAGGGGGGCATCAACCCCTCCACTTT.

This chain joins TRBV6-5 and TRBJ2-7; D could derive from TRBD1 or TRBD2 (5 bases each). V dropped 4 bases and J dropped 5 bases, with 12 bases sitting between them. Germline CDR1 reads MNHEY; CDR2 reads SVGAGI. CDR3 length equals 13 residues. The CDR3 nucleotides are TGTGCCAGCAGTTTGGGCAGAGGGGACGAGCAGTACTTC. Translated, it gives CASSLGRGDEQYF.

This clone showed up just a few times. The gene calls are TRBV7-9 and TRBJ1-1; TRBD1 agrees at 7 bases. The CDR3 covers 13 residues. CDR1 SEHNR and CDR2 FQNEAQ come from the germline V gene (reference sequence). J gave up 4 bases and V 11 bases, and 10 bases lay outside the gene matches. CDR3 amino acids: CALEEGASTEAFF. CDR3 in DNA: TGTGCCCTAGAGGAGGGGGCAAGCACTGAAGCTTTCTTT.

This clone was detected only a few times. The chain is built from TRBV5-1 and TRBJ1-2; D gene unclear. The germline gives CDR1 SGHRS, CDR2 YFSETQ. The CDR3 loop spans 12 amino acids. Trimming left V 0 bases short and J 4 bases short, with 4 bases between. This CDR3 is CASSLGTYGYTF. For the CDR3, the DNA is TGCGCCAGCAGCTTGGGGACCTATGGCTACACCTTC.

The J gene is TRBJ2-7, the V gene TRBV29-1; no reliable D call. Germline CDR1 reads SQVTM; CDR2 reads ANQGSEA. The CDR3 is made up of 12 amino acids. The V end was cut by 2 bases, the J end by 5 bases, with 10 bases between. CDR3 nucleotides: TGCAGCGTTGAATTTCGGGCAAACGAGCAGTACTTC. This codes for CSVEFRANEQYF.

This clone turned up a few times. The rearrangement links TRBV18 to TRBJ1-1; TRBD1 might be the D (5 bases). Deletions cut 6 bases from V and 2 bases from J, with 19 bases between. This CDR3 contains 16 residues. Per germline, CDR1 KGHSH and CDR2 LQKENI. The CDR3 coding sequence is TGTGCCAGCTCCCTACCTGGGGGAGGGTATAACACTGAAGCTTTCTTT. Amino acid sequence: CASSLPGGGYNTEAFF.

This clone was recorded a few times. The sample has other DNA sequences that encode this CDR3 too. The J gene is TRBJ2-5, the V gene TRBV5-1; D ambiguous. Germline V gene sequence: CDR1 SGHRS, CDR2 YFSETQ. V was shortened by 0 bases and J by 5 bases, with 5 bases between the two germline ends. The CDR3 runs to 12 residues. CDR3 loop: CASSLAGETQYF. CDR3 nucleotides: TGCGCCAGCAGCTTGGCCGGGGAGACCCAGTACTTC. The variable domain in full, completed from reference TRBV5-1 and TRBJ2-5, reads KAGVTQTPRYLIKTRGQQVTLSCSPISGHRSVSWYQQTPGQGLQFLFEYFSETQRNKGNFPGRFSGRQFSNSRSEMNVSTLELGDSALYLCASSLAGETQYFGPGTRLLVL.

This clone appeared a single time. The V gene is TRBV29-1, the J gene TRBJ2-6, with no clear D. Germline values: CDR1 SQVTM, CDR2 ANQGSEA. This CDR3 has 15 residues. V lost 3 bases, J lost 2 bases, and 11 bases lay in between. CDR3 nucleotides: TGCAGCGTTGATGCTCCGGATACTGGGGCCAACGTCCTGACTTTC. Translated: CSVDAPDTGANVLTF.

The rearrangement uses TRBV4-1 and TRBJ2-3, with 7 positions matching TRBD2. Trimming cost V 0 bases and J 4 bases; bases outside gene matches: 10. The germline V gene encodes CDR1 MGHRA and CDR2 YSYEKL. CDR3 length equals 17 residues. Written as DNA, the CDR3 is TGCGCCAGCAGCCAAGATGAGACGACTAGCTCCTCAGATACGCAGTATTTT. Translating it yields CASSQDETTSSSDTQYF.